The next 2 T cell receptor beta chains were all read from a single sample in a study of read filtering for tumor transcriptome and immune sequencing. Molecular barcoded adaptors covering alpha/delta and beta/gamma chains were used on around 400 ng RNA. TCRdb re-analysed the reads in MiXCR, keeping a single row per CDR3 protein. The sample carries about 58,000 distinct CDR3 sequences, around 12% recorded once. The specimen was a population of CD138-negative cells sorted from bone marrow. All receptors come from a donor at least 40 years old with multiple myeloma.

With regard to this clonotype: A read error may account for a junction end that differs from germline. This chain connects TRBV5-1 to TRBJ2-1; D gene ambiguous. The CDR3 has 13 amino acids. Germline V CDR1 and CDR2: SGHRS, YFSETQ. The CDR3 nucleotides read TGCGCCAGCAGCTTGGATTACGACAATGAGCAGCTCTTC. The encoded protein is CASSLDYDNEQLF.

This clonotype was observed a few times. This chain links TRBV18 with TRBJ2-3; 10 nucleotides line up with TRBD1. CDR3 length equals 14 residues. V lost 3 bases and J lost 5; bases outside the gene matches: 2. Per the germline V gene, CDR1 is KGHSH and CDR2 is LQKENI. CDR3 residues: CASSPGTGEDTQYF. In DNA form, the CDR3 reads TGTGCCAGCTCACCCGGGACAGGGGAAGATACGCAGTATTTT.